These T cell receptor beta chains were read from a single sample in a study of T cell repertoires in cytomegalovirus infection. These receptors' antigens are unknown. Each CDR3 protein gets one entry after TCRdb re-called the reads with MiXCR. The repertoire holds approximately 600,000 distinct CDR3 sequences, about 39% seen once, with 48% in the top ten. The sequencing here drew on cultured PBMCs, taken from culture after CMV antigen stimulation. The receptors here all came from a human donor in good health (CMV status not recorded). Some clones in this sample may be carry-over from other donors' samples. CDR3s include the opening cysteine and the closing phenylalanine or tryptophan. The order of the fields is CDR3 length, J gene, D gene, V gene, clone size, CDR3 protein, CDR3 DNA. The D gene is left open where the match is weak. Clone size is not always given. Where it is, it says once, few, many or a class for expanded clones.

15,TRBJ2-7,-,TRBV5-4,-,CASSDQVRAAYEQYF,TGTGCCAGCAGCGATCAGGTTCGGGCGGCTTACGAGCAGTACTTC
15,TRBJ2-3,-,TRBV10-3,-,CAIRGVGGDTDTQYF,TGTGCCATCAGGGGGGTCGGCGGAGACACAGATACGCAGTATTTT
14,TRBJ2-1,-,TRBV12-5,few,CASGLGNRVGEQFF,TGTGCTAGTGGTTTGGGCAACAGGGTCGGTGAGCAGTTCTTC
12,TRBJ2-7,-,TRBV12-3/TRBV12-4,-,CASSYLYYEQYF,TGTGCCAGCAGTTACCTTTACTACGAGCAGTACTTC
14,TRBJ1-5,TRBD1,TRBV6-5,few,CASRDRGPNQPQHF,TGTGCCAGCAGGGACAGGGGTCCGAATCAGCCCCAGCATTTT
14,TRBJ2-5,TRBD2,TRBV7-6,once,CASSFAGGGETQYF,TGTGCCAGCAGCTTCGCGGGGGGCGGAGAGACCCAGTACTTC
16,TRBJ2-1,TRBD1,TRBV20-1,few,CSAFARDRVSYNEQFF,TGCAGTGCTTTTGCCCGGGACAGGGTTTCCTACAATGAGCAGTTCTTC
15,TRBJ1-2,-,TRBV28,few,CASTVRWGPPDGYTF,TGTGCCAGCACCGTTAGATGGGGTCCGCCGGATGGCTACACCTTC
13,TRBJ2-1,-,TRBV12-3/TRBV12-4,few,CASSFRRSRKQFF,TGTGCCAGCAGTTTTCGGCGGAGCCGGAAGCAGTTCTTC
14,TRBJ1-1,TRBD1,TRBV7-2,-,CATQRGPGGTEAFF,TGTGCCACCCAAAGGGGGCCAGGAGGCACTGAAGCTTTCTTT
15,TRBJ2-4,-,TRBV3-1,-,CASSQEGRVKNIQYF,TGTGCCAGCAGCCAAGAGGGAAGAGTAAAAAACATTCAGTACTTC
13,TRBJ2-3,-,TRBV10-3,-,CAISDLRTDTQYF,TGTGCCATCAGTGATCTCCGCACAGATACGCAGTATTTT
13,TRBJ2-5,TRBD2,TRBV20-1,once,CSDSGASGETQYF,TGCAGTGATAGCGGGGCATCGGGAGAGACCCAGTACTTC
14,TRBJ1-2,-,TRBV11-2,-,CASSRGGGRNGYTF,TGTGCCAGCAGCCGAGGGGGGGGGCGAAATGGCTACACCTTC
15,TRBJ2-1,-,TRBV7-6,few,CASSNPGRLHNEQFF,TGTGCCAGCAGCAACCCGGGACGCCTACACAATGAGCAGTTCTTC
13,TRBJ1-2,-,TRBV5-1,-,CASSTEANYGYTF,TGCGCCAGCAGCACTGAGGCTAACTATGGCTACACCTTC
15,TRBJ1-6,TRBD1,TRBV7-2,many,CASSARQGLGSPLHF,TGTGCCAGCAGCGCCCGACAGGGGTTAGGGTCACCCCTCCACTTT
14,TRBJ1-2,TRBD1,TRBV12-3/TRBV12-4,few,CASSGTGKTYGYTF,TGTGCCAGCAGTGGGACAGGGAAGACCTATGGCTACACCTTC
12,TRBJ1-1,TRBD1,TRBV27,-,CASRPGQGGAFF,TGTGCCAGCCGGCCGGGACAGGGTGGAGCTTTCTTT
15,TRBJ2-7,-,TRBV7-8,many,CASSRFRDRSYEQYF,TGTGCCAGCAGCCGCTTCCGAGACCGCTCCTACGAGCAGTACTTC
15,TRBJ2-7,-,TRBV6-2/TRBV6-3,-,CASSYVTVTTIEQYF,TGTGCCAGCAGTTACGTGACAGTGACTACGATTGAGCAGTACTTC
14,TRBJ2-7,TRBD2,TRBV11-2,once,CASRQLAGSYEQYF,TGTGCCAGCAGGCAACTAGCGGGGTCTTACGAGCAGTACTTC
13,TRBJ2-1,-,TRBV7-2,-,CASSSGLQNEQFF,TGTGCCAGCAGCTCGGGACTTCAAAATGAGCAGTTCTTC
14,TRBJ2-3,-,TRBV12-3/TRBV12-4,-,CASRNLGGADTQYF,TGTGCCAGCAGAAATCTGGGAGGAGCAGATACGCAGTATTTT
13,TRBJ2-5,TRBD2,TRBV7-2,once,CASLRSGGETQYF,TGTGCCAGCCTACGGTCGGGAGGAGAGACCCAGTACTTC
15,TRBJ2-7,TRBD2,TRBV29-1,-,CSVGGTSGGYYEQYF,TGCAGCGTGGGCGGGACTAGCGGGGGTTACTACGAGCAGTACTTC
15,TRBJ1-1,-,TRBV27,few,CASSFTGRLNTEAFF,TGTGCCAGCAGTTTTACCGGACGGCTGAACACTGAAGCTTTCTTT